A selection of T cell receptor beta chains follows, all from one sample in a study of response to subunit inactivated influenza vaccine. TCRdb fed the RT-PCR reads into MiXCR, producing one record per CDR3 protein. Among 450,000 to 700,000 distinct CDR3 sequences listed, 13% to 15% were seen once. Sequencing used PBMCs from blood, obtained 11 to 12 days after vaccination. These receptors all come from a man aged 45 to 65 who received an inactivated influenza vaccine. Each CDR3 is given with its conserved first and last residue. Each record gives: V gene, clone size, J gene, D gene, CDR3 protein, CDR3 DNA. The D gene is left open where the match is weak. Clone size is shown for a subset of rows, as once, few, many or a class of expanded clone.

v_call: TRBV24-1
clone_size: few
j_call: TRBJ2-2
d_call: TRBD1
cdr3_aa: CATSDSGQGNTGELFF
cdr3_nt: TGTGCCACCAGTGACTCTGGACAGGGGAACACCGGGGAGCTGTTTTTT

v_call: TRBV6-2/TRBV6-3
clone_size: many
j_call: TRBJ2-5
d_call: .
cdr3_aa: CASSYLGLSTQETQYF
cdr3_nt: TGTGCCAGCAGTTACCTCGGCCTTTCGACCCAAGAGACCCAGTACTTC

v_call: TRBV27
clone_size: few
j_call: TRBJ2-3
d_call: .
cdr3_aa: CASSISGADDTQYF
cdr3_nt: TGTGCCAGCAGCATCTCGGGGGCCGATGATACGCAGTATTTT

v_call: TRBV10-3
clone_size: few
j_call: TRBJ2-3
d_call: .
cdr3_aa: CAISSDTGTDTQYF
cdr3_nt: TGTGCCATCAGTTCCGATACGGGCACAGATACGCAGTATTTT

v_call: TRBV12-3/TRBV12-4
clone_size: .
j_call: TRBJ1-4
d_call: .
cdr3_aa: CASSTGIPNEKLFF
cdr3_nt: TGTGCCAGCAGTACAGGGATCCCTAATGAAAAACTGTTTTTT

v_call: TRBV4-2
clone_size: .
j_call: TRBJ2-7
d_call: .
cdr3_aa: CASSQDFRPYEQYF
cdr3_nt: TGTGCCAGCAGCCAAGATTTCAGGCCCTACGAGCAGTACTTC

v_call: TRBV20-1
clone_size: .
j_call: TRBJ2-1
d_call: TRBD2
cdr3_aa: CSASGGAGGTYNEQFF
cdr3_nt: TGCAGTGCTAGTGGGGGAGCGGGGGGGACCTACAATGAGCAGTTCTTC

v_call: TRBV29-1
clone_size: many
j_call: TRBJ1-1
d_call: TRBD1
cdr3_aa: CSVEDTRGQGGSLLFF
cdr3_nt: TGCAGCGTTGAAGATACGAGGGGACAGGGGGGATCCCTCCTTTTCTTT

v_call: TRBV4-3
clone_size: many
j_call: TRBJ1-4
d_call: .
cdr3_aa: CASSQTGGTNEKLFF
cdr3_nt: TGCGCCAGCAGCCAAACAGGAGGGACTAATGAAAAACTGTTTTTT

v_call: TRBV2
clone_size: many
j_call: TRBJ2-1
d_call: .
cdr3_aa: CASSEWGPGEQFF
cdr3_nt: TGTGCCAGCAGTGAATGGGGGCCAGGTGAGCAGTTCTTC

v_call: TRBV7-2
clone_size: .
j_call: TRBJ2-1
d_call: .
cdr3_aa: CASSTGVGEIRDEQFF
cdr3_nt: TGTGCCAGCAGCACAGGCGTGGGAGAAATCAGAGATGAGCAGTTCTTC

v_call: TRBV20-1
clone_size: many
j_call: TRBJ2-1
d_call: .
cdr3_aa: CSASRGLEQFF
cdr3_nt: TGCAGTGCTTCCAGGGGTTTGGAGCAGTTCTTC

v_call: TRBV18
clone_size: many
j_call: TRBJ2-5
d_call: .
cdr3_aa: CASSPLLEAQYF
cdr3_nt: TGTGCCAGCTCACCACTCCTGGAGGCCCAGTACTTC

v_call: TRBV25-1
clone_size: few
j_call: TRBJ1-5
d_call: .
cdr3_aa: CASSAGDRPQHF
cdr3_nt: TGTGCCAGCAGTGCTGGGGACCGGCCCCAGCATTTT

v_call: TRBV4-1
clone_size: many
j_call: TRBJ2-6
d_call: TRBD1
cdr3_aa: CASSLVTGTGGSGANVLTF
cdr3_nt: TGCGCCAGCAGCCTAGTAACCGGGACAGGGGGCTCTGGGGCCAACGTCCTGACTTTC

v_call: TRBV3-1
clone_size: .
j_call: TRBJ1-3
d_call: .
cdr3_aa: CASSQGLVDSGNTIYF
cdr3_nt: TGTGCCAGCAGCCAAGGGCTCGTCGACTCTGGAAACACCATATATTTT